Shown below are 10 T cell receptor beta chains from a single sample sequenced in a study of Ad26.COV2.S vaccination and SARS-CoV-2 variants. Treatment meaning: some 19 received Ad26.COV2.S at low or high dose, single or two shots; about 5 received placebo; per-sample allocation not given. Day 63 after the first vaccine or placebo injection was the time point for sampling. The table came from immunoSEQ multiplex PCR; TCRdb's copy has only in-frame clones and leaves some out. The table has approximately 400,000 clones, under 90% seen once. The sample consisted of peripheral blood, taken in a trial of Ad26.COV2.S vaccine versus placebo. The receptor source for this set is a person between 18 and 65 years old who received the Ad26.COV2.S COVID-19 vaccine or a placebo.

The chain has TRBV20-1 and TRBJ2-1; D is undetermined. V lost 3 bases and J lost 6, with 15 bases in between. The CDR3 is made up of 14 amino acids. CDR1 and CDR2 (germline): DFQATT, SNEGSKA (reference sequence). The CDR3 region is CSASPTIDLNEQFF. The CDR3 bases are TGCAGTGCTAGTCCGACGATCGACCTCAATGAGCAGTTCTTC.

This chain links TRBV9 with TRBJ1-2; D is perhaps TRBD1 (6 bases). CDR1 is SGDLS and CDR2 is YYNGEE in the germline V gene. This CDR3 is built from 14 residues. The germline V and J ends were trimmed by 4 bases and 3 bases, with 13 bases remaining between them. The CDR3 DNA sequence: TGTGCCAGCAGCCAAACAGGGAGCGACTATGGCTACACCTTC. Its translation: CASSQTGSDYGYTF.

The chain's CDR3 is CASTALGPYNSPLHF. The CDR3 DNA follows: TGTGCCAGCACGGCTTTGGGACCGTATAATTCACCCCTCCACTTT. The rearrangement links TRBV6-5 to TRBJ1-6, with D tentatively TRBD1 (5 bases). Looked up from germline, CDR1 is MNHEY and CDR2 is SVGAGI. CDR3 length: 15 residues. V shed 7 bases and J shed 4 bases, with 14 bases lying between them.

This chain connects TRBV7-9 to TRBJ1-1; 7 bases align to TRBD1. With 5 bases clipped from V and 4 bases from J, the junction kept 10 bases outside the gene matches. Germline V gene lookup returns CDR1 SEHNR and CDR2 FQNEAQ (reference sequence). This CDR3 contains 15 residues. The CDR3 DNA sequence: TGTGCCAGCAGCCTCAGCGACAGGGTAGGCACTGAAGCTTTCTTT. Its translation is CASSLSDRVGTEAFF.

V and J are TRBV5-6 and TRBJ2-1; D unresolved. Germline CDR1 reads SGHDT; CDR2 reads YYEEEE. V lost 6 bases, J lost 6 bases, and 13 bases lay in between. The CDR3 length is 13 residues. CDR3 sequence (DNA): TGTGCCAGCACCACTTACAATTTCAATGAGCAGTTCTTC. Its translation: CASTTYNFNEQFF.

The chain has TRBV2 and TRBJ2-7; 12 bases agree with TRBD2. Losses at the gene ends were 8 bases for V and 7 bases for J; bases not matched to a gene: 9. The CDR3 runs 14 residues. CDR1 is SNHLY, CDR2 FYNNEI, per germline. The CDR3 DNA follows: TGTGCCAGCTTTGGACTAGCGGGACTGTGGGAGCAGTACTTC. Residues: CASFGLAGLWEQYF.

The gene calls are TRBV7-9 and TRBJ1-2; D possibly corresponds to TRBD1 (6 bases). The CDR3 spans 13 residues. V lost 2 bases and J lost 8, with 12 bases in between. Germline CDR1 reads SEHNR; CDR2 reads FQNEAQ (reference sequence). The CDR3 spells CASSLLYRDGYTF. DNA for the CDR3: TGTGCCAGCAGCTTACTCTACAGGGACGGCTACACCTTC. The whole variable domain, filled in from reference TRBV7-9 and TRBJ1-2, reads DTGVSQNPRHKITKRGQNVTFRCDPISEHNRLYWYRQTLGQGPEFLTYFQNEAQLEKSRLLSDRFSAERPKGSFSTLEIQRTEQGDSAMYLCASSLLYRDGYTFGSGTRLTVV.

The V and J genes are TRBV6-2 or TRBV6-3 and TRBJ1-2, with TRBD1 matching over 7 bases. The CDR3 runs to 13 residues. Unmatched junction bases numbered 7, after V lost 6 bases and J lost 6 bases. Germline assignment: CDR1 MNHEY and CDR2 SVGEGT. The CDR3 sequence: CASSRQGADGYTF. The CDR3 DNA sequence: TGTGCCAGCAGCCGACAGGGAGCAGATGGCTACACCTTC.

The chain couples TRBV11-3 to TRBJ2-2, with 8 nucleotides matching TRBD2. Germline trimming cut 6 bases from V and 4 bases from J; bases unmatched to any gene: 10. The CDR3 contains 16 residues. Looked up from germline, CDR1 is SGHNT and CDR2 is YENEEA. This CDR3 reads CASSRASGGFTGELFF. The CDR3 region has the DNA TGTGCCAGCAGTCGGGCGAGCGGGGGATTCACCGGGGAGCTGTTTTTT.

The chain employs TRBV2 and TRBJ1-3; D is ambiguous. V was trimmed by 6 bases and J by 6 bases, leaving 9 bases between them. Germline assignment: CDR1 SNHLY and CDR2 FYNNEI. This CDR3 has 12 residues. CDR3 coding DNA: TGTGCCAGCAGGGTTTCGGAAAACACCATATATTTT. It codes for CASRVSENTIYF. The whole variable domain, filled in from reference TRBV2 and TRBJ1-3, reads EPEVTQTPSHQVTQMGQEVILRCVPISNHLYFYWYRQILGQKVEFLVSFYNNEISEKSEIFDDQFSVERPDGSNFTLKIRSTKLEDSAMYFCASRVSENTIYFGEGSWLTVV.